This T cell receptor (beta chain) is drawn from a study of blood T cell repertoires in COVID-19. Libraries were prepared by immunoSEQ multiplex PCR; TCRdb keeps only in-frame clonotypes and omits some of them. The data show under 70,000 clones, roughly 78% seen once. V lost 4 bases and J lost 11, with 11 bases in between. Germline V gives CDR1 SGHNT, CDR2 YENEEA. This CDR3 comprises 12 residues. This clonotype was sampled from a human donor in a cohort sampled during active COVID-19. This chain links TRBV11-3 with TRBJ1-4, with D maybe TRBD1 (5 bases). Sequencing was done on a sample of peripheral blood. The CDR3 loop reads CASSSRDGKLFF. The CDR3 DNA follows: TGTGCCAGCAGCTCGCGGGACGGGAAACTGTTTTTT.